The clone carrying this T cell receptor (beta chain) was seen more than once but under ten times. Its target is not known. The source of the sample is a study of molecular identifiers for immune sequencing clone quantification. Via MiXCR, TCRdb re-called the PCR reads, giving one row per CDR3 protein. The table records roughly 40,000 distinct CDR3 sequences, about a quarter of them present only once. CDR1 and CDR2 (germline): SGHAT, FQNNGV. V shed 8 bases and J shed 5 bases, with 16 bases lying between them. This CDR3 region has 14 residues. Naive CD8 T cells, phenotype CD8+CD4-CCR7+CD45RA+, were sorted. Overall study results and limits: Amid approximately 1 million naive cells, spiked Jurkat TCR RNA from one cell was reportedly still detectable.

The chain has TRBV11-2 and TRBJ2-1, with D tentatively TRBD1 or TRBD2 (5 bases each). Sequencing input: naive CD8+ T cells from blood, with Jurkat cell RNA spiked in. This sample's subset: FACS-sorted CD8+CD4-CCR7+CD45RA+ naive T cells. This TCR came from a human donor in good health. Some libraries in this study had Jurkat cell RNA spiked in. The CDR3 DNA reads as TGTGCCAGCGCAGATCGAGGGGCAAACAATGAGCAGTTCTTC. Protein product: CASADRGANNEQFF.